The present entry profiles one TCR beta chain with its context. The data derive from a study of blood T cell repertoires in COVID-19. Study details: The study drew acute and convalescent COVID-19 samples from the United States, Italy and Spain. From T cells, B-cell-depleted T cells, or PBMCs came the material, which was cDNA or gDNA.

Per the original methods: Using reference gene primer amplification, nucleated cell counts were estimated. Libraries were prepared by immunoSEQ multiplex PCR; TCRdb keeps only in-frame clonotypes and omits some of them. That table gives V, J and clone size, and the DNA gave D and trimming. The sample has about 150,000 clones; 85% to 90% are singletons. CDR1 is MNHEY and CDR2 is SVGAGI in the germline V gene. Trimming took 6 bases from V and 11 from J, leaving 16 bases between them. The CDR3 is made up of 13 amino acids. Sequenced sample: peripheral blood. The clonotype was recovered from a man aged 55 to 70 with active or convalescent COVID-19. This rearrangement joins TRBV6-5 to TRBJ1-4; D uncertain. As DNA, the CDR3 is TGTGCCAGCAGCTTAGAGGGTAAAGAGAAACTGTTTTTT. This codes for CASSLEGKEKLFF.